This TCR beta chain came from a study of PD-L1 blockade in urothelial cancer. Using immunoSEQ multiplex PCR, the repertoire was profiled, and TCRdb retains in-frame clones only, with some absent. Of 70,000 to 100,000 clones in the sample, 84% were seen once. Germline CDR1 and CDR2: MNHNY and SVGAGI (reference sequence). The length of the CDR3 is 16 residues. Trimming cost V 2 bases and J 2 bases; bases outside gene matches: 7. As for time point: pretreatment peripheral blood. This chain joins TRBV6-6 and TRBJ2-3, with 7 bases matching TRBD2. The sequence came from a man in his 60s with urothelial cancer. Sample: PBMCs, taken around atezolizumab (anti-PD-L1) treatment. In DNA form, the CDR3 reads TGTGCCAGCAGTTACGGTAGGACTAGGAACACAGATACGCAGTATTTT. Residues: CASSYGRTRNTDTQYF.